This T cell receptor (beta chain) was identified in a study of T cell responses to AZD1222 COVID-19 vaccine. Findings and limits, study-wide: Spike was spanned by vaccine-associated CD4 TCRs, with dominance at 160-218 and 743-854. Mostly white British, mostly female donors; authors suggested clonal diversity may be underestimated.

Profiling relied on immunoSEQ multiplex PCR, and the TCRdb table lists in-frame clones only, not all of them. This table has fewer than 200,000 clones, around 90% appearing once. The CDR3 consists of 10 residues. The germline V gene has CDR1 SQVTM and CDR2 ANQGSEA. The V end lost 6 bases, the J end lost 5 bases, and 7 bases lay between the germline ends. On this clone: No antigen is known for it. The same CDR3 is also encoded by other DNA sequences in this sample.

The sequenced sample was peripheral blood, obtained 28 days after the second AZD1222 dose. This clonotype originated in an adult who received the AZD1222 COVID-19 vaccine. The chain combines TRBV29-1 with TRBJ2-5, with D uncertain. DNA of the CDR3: TGCAGCGTCAGGCGGGAGACCCAGTACTTC. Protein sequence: CSVRRETQYF.